These 18 T cell receptor beta chains were sequenced from one sample in a study of radiation and T cells in renal cell carcinoma. The table came from immunoSEQ multiplex PCR; TCRdb's copy has only in-frame clones and leaves some out. This sample has 140,000 to 150,000 clones, with 88% found just once. Time point denoted: baseline pretreatment blood. Treatment noted: 15 Gy SBRT to primary tumor, nephrectomy 4 weeks later. The input for sequencing was blood, taken from a patient whose treatment included radiotherapy and nephrectomy. These receptors all come from an older woman with renal cell carcinoma.

Concerning this clone: Relative to the germline gene, one junction end is altered; a read error may explain this. The chain is built from TRBV7-3 and TRBJ2-1, with D possibly being TRBD2 (5 bases). This CDR3 comprises 13 residues. Germline CDR1 and CDR2: SGHTA and FQGTGA. The CDR3 DNA is TGTGCCAGCAGCCCCAACCCTGCGGGCTCGGCGCTCTTC. Its protein product is CASSPNPAGSALF.

The chain couples TRBV9 to TRBJ1-2, with 8 bases that match TRBD1. With 0 bases clipped from V and 1 base from J, the junction kept 11 bases outside the gene matches. The germline V gene encodes CDR1 SGDLS and CDR2 YYNGEE. CDR3 length equals 18 residues. Written as DNA, the CDR3 is TGTGCCAGCAGCGTAGCTATCGGACAGGGCCGCCTTAACTATGGCTACACCTTC. This sequence encodes CASSVAIGQGRLNYGYTF.

The chain combines TRBV7-2 with TRBJ2-3; D remains ambiguous. Deletions cut 7 bases from V and 8 bases from J, with 16 bases between. The CDR3 length is 13 residues. In germline, CDR1 is SGHTA, CDR2 FQGNSA. CDR3 protein: CASTYYVGFTQYF. The CDR3 bases are TGTGCCAGCACCTACTATGTAGGGTTTACGCAGTATTTT.

V and J are TRBV6-5 and TRBJ1-6; no clear D. V lost 0 bases, J lost 7 bases, and 4 bases lay in between. This CDR3 has 13 residues. In germline, CDR1 is MNHEY, CDR2 SVGAGI. The CDR3 here is CASSYSGNSPLHF. CDR3 bases: TGTGCCAGCAGTTACTCTGGGAATTCACCCCTCCACTTT.

This sequence joins TRBV18 and TRBJ1-2; 8 bases align to TRBD1. Germline-derived CDR1 and CDR2 are KGHSH and LQKENI. This CDR3 is built from 15 residues. Trimming took 3 bases from V and 5 from J; bases not matched to a gene: 8. The chain's CDR3 is CASSPSDRGRYGYTF. The DNA of the CDR3 is TGTGCCAGCTCACCTTCTGACAGGGGAAGGTATGGCTACACCTTC.

The chain is built from TRBV9 and TRBJ1-2, with TRBD1 matching 8 bases. This CDR3 region has 15 residues. Looked up from germline, CDR1 is SGDLS and CDR2 is YYNGEE. Losses at the gene ends were 0 bases for V and 6 bases for J; bases not matched to a gene: 7. CDR3 in DNA: TGTGCCAGCAGCGTAGGTGCCAGGGGGCTGGATGGCTACACCTTC. Translation gives CASSVGARGLDGYTF.

As regards this clone: At the DNA level, this CDR3 is encoded by other sequences in the same sample as well. The CDR3 DNA reads as TGTGCCAGCAGTTCCTCAGGTTCTAACTATGGCTACACCTTC. Translation: CASSSSGSNYGYTF. J is TRBJ1-2 and V is TRBV27; D remains unclear. The CDR3 is 14 residues long. CDR1 MNHEY and CDR2 SMNVEV come from the germline V gene (reference sequence). Trimming took off 4 bases at V and 0 bases at J, with 9 bases between the two ends.

The CDR3 nucleotides are TGTGCCAGCAGCTCTAGGAGCTCCTACGAGCAGTACTTC. It translates to CASSSRSSYEQYF. This chain uses TRBV5-4 with TRBJ2-7, with D unresolved. CDR1 and CDR2 (germline): SGHNT, YYREEE (reference sequence). Trimming removed 3 bases from V and 0 bases from J, with 7 bases in between. The CDR3 is 13 amino acids.

V and J are TRBV9 and TRBJ2-3; 10 nucleotides align to TRBD2. CDR3 size: 16 residues. In germline, CDR1 is SGDLS, CDR2 YYNGEE. V was pared by 4 bases and J by 1 base, with 6 bases of the junction left unmatched. The CDR3 region is CASSWSGGVGTDTQYF. Here the CDR3 DNA reads TGTGCCAGCAGCTGGAGCGGGGGGGTCGGCACAGATACGCAGTATTTT.

The rearrangement joins TRBV27 to TRBJ1-2; possibly TRBD1 for D (6 bases). CDR3 length: 15 amino acids. V shed 5 bases and J shed 0 bases, with 13 bases lying between them. Germline CDR1 is MNHEY and CDR2 is SMNVEV (reference sequence). CDR3 amino acids: CASSTNRAANYGYTF. In DNA, the CDR3 is TGTGCCAGCAGTACCAACAGGGCCGCTAACTATGGCTACACCTTC.

This chain links TRBV19 with TRBJ1-2; 7 nucleotides line up with TRBD1. V dropped 5 bases and J dropped 3; count of bases not matched to a gene: 3. Germline V gene data show CDR1 as LNHDA and CDR2 as SQIVND (reference sequence). CDR3 length: 13 amino acids. The CDR3 loop is CASSGTAHYGYTF. The CDR3 bases are TGTGCCAGTAGTGGGACAGCCCACTATGGCTACACCTTC.

DNA for the CDR3: TGTGCCAGCAGTTTATCGGGGCAGGCCAGTCGGGAGCAGTTCTTC. This encodes CASSLSGQASREQFF. The rearrangement joins TRBV27 to TRBJ2-1; possible D gene TRBD1, 5 bases. Per the germline V gene, CDR1 is MNHEY and CDR2 is SMNVEV (reference sequence). Trimming took 0 bases from V and 10 from J, leaving 16 bases between them. The CDR3 has 15 amino acids.

The chain carries TRBV25-1 and TRBJ2-3, with 8 positions matching TRBD2. CDR1 is MGHDK and CDR2 is SYGVNS in the germline V gene. V was clipped by 1 base and J by 5 bases; unmatched bases: 11. The CDR3 is 17 amino acids. CDR3 sequence (DNA): TGTGCCAGCAGTGAATCCCGGGGGGGGGTTGGTAAAGATACGCAGTATTTT. This codes for CASSESRGGVGKDTQYF.

The chain carries TRBV9 and TRBJ2-1; TRBD2 matches 8 bases. The CDR3 has 16 amino acids. V was pared by 3 bases and J by 1 base, with 6 bases of the junction left unmatched. Germline CDR1 reads SGDLS; CDR2 reads YYNGEE. The CDR3 nucleotides are TGTGCCAGCAGCGAGCCCGGGGGGGTTTCCTACAATGAGCAGTTCTTC. Protein sequence: CASSEPGGVSYNEQFF.

This chain connects TRBV7-2 to TRBJ2-2, with D perhaps matching TRBD2 (6 bases). Germline lookup yields CDR1 SGHTA and CDR2 FQGNSA. Deletions cut 1 base from V and 1 base from J, with 7 bases between. The CDR3 contains 15 residues. The DNA for the CDR3 is TGTGCCAGCAGCTTAGGACTAGGGAACACCGGGGAGCTGTTTTTT. Translated: CASSLGLGNTGELFF.

The chain employs TRBV19 and TRBJ2-3; tentative D call: TRBD1 (6 bases). This CDR3 spans 14 amino acids. Germline CDR1 reads LNHDA; CDR2 reads SQIVND (reference sequence). Trimming stripped 5 bases from V and 1 base from J, with 10 bases between. The CDR3 nucleotides are TGTGCCAGTAGTCCGGGACAACGCACAGATACGCAGTATTTT. Protein product: CASSPGQRTDTQYF.

This chain uses TRBV28 with TRBJ2-7; the match to TRBD1 covers 9 bases. The germline CDR1 and CDR2 sequences are MDHEN and SYDVKM. The trim removed 7 bases at V and 6 bases at J, leaving 1 base unmatched. The CDR3 length is 11 residues. In DNA, the CDR3 is TGTGCCAGCATGGACAGGGGCGAGCAGTACTTC. It codes for CASMDRGEQYF.

The chain combines TRBV23-1 with TRBJ1-5, with 9 positions matching TRBD1. TRBV23-1 is annotated as an ORF whose role is uncertain. This CDR3 has 18 residues. V was pared by 1 base and J by 1 base, with 8 bases of the junction left unmatched. The CDR3 sequence: CASSQWDREVSSNQPQHF. As DNA, the CDR3 is TGCGCCAGCAGTCAATGGGACAGGGAGGTGTCGAGCAATCAGCCCCAGCATTTT.